The next 20 T cell receptor beta chains were all read from a single sample in a study of T cells in Graves' hyperthyroidism and ophthalmopathy. TCR beta CDR3 regions were amplified from RNA. When the TCR CDR3 underwent first-round RT-PCR, the HTBI primer set was used. One entry per CDR3 protein results from TCRdb running MiXCR on the multiplex PCR reads. Of nearly 750,000 distinct CDR3 sequences detected, 35% appear once; the ten largest clones hold around 29%. The specimen sequenced was blood. The receptor set was obtained from a woman between 40 and 55 years old with Graves' hyperthyroidism.

This clonotype was detected ten times or more. V and J are TRBV7-9 and TRBJ1-1, with TRBD1 identical over 7 bases. Germline values: CDR1 SEHNR, CDR2 FQNEAQ (reference sequence). The CDR3 sequence is 20 residues long. V was clipped by 4 bases and J by 3 bases; unmatched bases: 23. The CDR3 reads CASSWRGKTAPDRAYTEAFF. The CDR3 coding sequence is TGTGCCAGCAGCTGGCGTGGTAAGACCGCCCCTGACAGGGCGTACACTGAAGCTTTCTTT.

This clonotype was seen ten or more times. The J gene is TRBJ1-1, the V gene TRBV6-5; no firm D call. This CDR3 contains 13 residues. V lost 6 bases, J lost 1 base, and 9 bases lay in between. CDR1 MNHEY and CDR2 SVGAGI come from the germline V gene. The CDR3 DNA reads as TGTGCCAGCAGGGCGGGAGCGAACACTGAAGCTTTCTTT. This sequence encodes CASRAGANTEAFF.

This clonotype has just one count. As DNA, the CDR3 is TGTGCCAGCAGGCGACAGGGAAATCCCCCGCAGTACTTC. Its translation is CASRRQGNPPQYF. The chain carries TRBV6-6 and TRBJ2-7; the match to TRBD1 covers 7 bases. Trimming removed 6 bases from V and 9 bases from J; junction bases left unmatched: 11. Germline lookup yields CDR1 MNHNY and CDR2 SVGAGI (reference sequence). The CDR3 has 13 amino acids.

A remark on this clonotype: Since a much larger clone is just one base distant, this may be a read error. The V call is TRBV29-1, the J call TRBJ1-1, with D tentatively TRBD1 (5 bases). Germline loops: CDR1 SQVTM, CDR2 ANQGSEA. The CDR3 covers 13 residues. The CDR3 DNA is TGCAGCGTTGATCGACAGTCGAACACTGAAGCTTCCTTT. Its protein is CSVDRQSNTEASF.

V and J are TRBV29-1 and TRBJ2-1, with TRBD2 matching over 7 bases. CDR1 SQVTM and CDR2 ANQGSEA come from the germline V gene. The CDR3 totals 15 residues. With 2 bases clipped from V and 10 bases from J, the junction kept 14 bases outside the gene matches. The CDR3: CSVEPGLAGVKEQFF. The CDR3 DNA follows: TGCAGCGTTGAACCGGGGTTGGCGGGGGTTAAGGAGCAGTTCTTC.

Concerning this clonotype: A single base separates this from a much larger clone, so it may be a read error. This chain links TRBV6-5 with TRBJ1-2; D is unresolved. The CDR3 totals 14 residues. Trimming pared 0 bases from V and 6 bases from J, leaving 11 bases between. Germline CDR1 reads MNHEY; CDR2 reads SVGAGI. For the CDR3, the DNA is TGTGCCAGCAGTTACTCGAGCGGCATGAATGGCTACACCTTC. This translates into CASSYSSGMNGYTF.

This rearrangement joins TRBV6-1 to TRBJ2-2; a possible D gene is TRBD1 (6 bases). The V end lost 6 bases, the J end lost 5 bases, and 13 bases lay between the germline ends. The CDR3 is 14 amino acids. CDR1 is MNHNS, CDR2 SASEGT, per germline. CDR3: CASSPIQGTGELFF. Written as DNA, the CDR3 is TGTGCCAGCAGCCCCATCCAGGGGACCGGGGAGCTGTTTTTT.

This clonotype was detected many times. The CDR3 loop reads CASSLALLTGRNSPLHF. For the CDR3, the DNA is TGTGCCAGCAGCTTAGCCCTACTGACAGGTCGCAACTCACCCCTCCACTTT. The gene calls are TRBV7-8 and TRBJ1-6, with D maybe TRBD1 (6 bases). Between the trimmed V and J ends, which lost 0 bases and 10 bases, there was a span of 19 bases. Germline V CDR1 and CDR2: SGHVS, FQNEAQ. The CDR3 consists of 17 residues.

The CDR3 loop is CAISYLGAGDEAFF. DNA of the CDR3: TGTGCCATCAGTTACTTGGGGGCTGGTGATGAAGCTTTCTTT. This sequence joins TRBV10-3 and TRBJ1-1, with a possible D match to TRBD1 (6 bases). The CDR3 totals 14 residues. Germline lookup yields CDR1 ENHRY and CDR2 SYGVKD. V lost 5 bases and J lost 7, with 17 bases in between.

This chain uses TRBV11-1 with TRBJ1-4; TRBD1 agrees at 7 bases. Trimming at V came to 2 bases and at J to 12 bases, leaving 15 bases not matched to a gene. The germline gives CDR1 SGHAT, CDR2 FQDESV (reference sequence). The CDR3 is made up of 16 amino acids. CDR3 bases: TGTGCCAGCAGCTTACGCAGGGACAGACGTTATTGGGAACTGTTTTTT. Encoded protein: CASSLRRDRRYWELFF.

About this clonotype: It may be a read error: a sequence one base away is much more abundant. The chain employs TRBV9 and TRBJ1-2; 9 bases line up with TRBD1. The germline V gene encodes CDR1 SGDLS and CDR2 YYNGEE. The CDR3 sequence is 14 residues long. J was trimmed by 12 bases and V by 3 bases; bases with no gene match: 12. This chain's CDR3 is CASSGPGQGSGHTF. The CDR3 nucleotides read TGTGCCAGCAGCGGGCCGGGACAGGGAAGCGGCCACACCTTC.

The chain combines TRBV25-1 with TRBJ1-3; TRBD1 matches at 7 bases. Germline loops: CDR1 MGHDK, CDR2 SYGVNS. The V segment lost 6 bases and the J segment 3 bases; nucleotides outside the gene matches: 11. The CDR3 consists of 16 residues. CDR3: CASSQRTGRIGNTIYF. CDR3 nucleotides: TGTGCCAGCAGCCAAAGGACAGGTCGGATTGGAAACACCATATATTTT.

The table lists this clonotype with a few counts. The CDR3 protein is CASSLDQGGTGELFF. In nucleotides, the CDR3 is TGTGCCAGCAGCTTGGATCAGGGCGGCACCGGGGAGCTGTTTTTT. The chain uses TRBV5-8 and TRBJ2-2; possible D gene TRBD1, 5 bases. The CDR3 loop spans 15 amino acids. Germline CDR1 and CDR2: SGHTS and YDEGEE. Trimming shortened V by 0 bases and J by 4 bases, and 10 bases separated the two germline ends.

This clonotype has more than one count but fewer than ten. CDR3 sequence (DNA): TGTGCCAGCGACCTTGGAGGGACCCAGTACTTC. Amino acid sequence: CASDLGGTQYF. The chain joins TRBV6-2 or TRBV6-3 to TRBJ2-5; possibly TRBD2 for D (5 bases). Per the germline V gene, CDR1 is MNHEY and CDR2 is SVGEGT. This CDR3 comprises 11 residues. V lost 8 bases, J lost 7 bases, and 11 bases lay in between.

The chain has TRBV20-1 and TRBJ1-1, with 7 bases fitting TRBD1. V lost 6 bases and J lost 5; bases outside the gene matches: 12. Germline assignment: CDR1 DFQATT and CDR2 SNEGSKA (reference sequence). This CDR3 region has 14 residues. In nucleotides, the CDR3 is TGCAGTGCCCCACCCGGGACAGTGATGACTGAAGCTTTCTTT. Protein product: CSAPPGTVMTEAFF.

This clonotype was observed many times. This chain links TRBV19 with TRBJ1-1; D gene unclear. The ends were cut back, 7 bases at V and 4 bases at J, with 16 bases in the middle. The CDR3 runs to 14 residues. Per germline, CDR1 LNHDA and CDR2 SQIVND (reference sequence). For the CDR3, the DNA is TGTGCCAGTAAGCCCTCCGACTGGAGCACTGAAGCTTTCTTT. Its translation: CASKPSDWSTEAFF.

Points on this clonotype: A much larger clone is a single base away; this may be a read error. The rearrangement uses TRBV19 and TRBJ1-5; TRBD1 might be the D (6 bases). The CDR3 runs to 14 residues. The V gene's germline CDR1 is LNHDA and CDR2 SQIVND (reference sequence). V dropped 5 bases and J dropped 4 bases, with 12 bases sitting between them. CDR3 amino acids: CASSPQGRNQPQHF. CDR3 DNA sequence: TGTGCCAGTAGTCCACAGGGAAGAAATCAGCCCCAGCATTTT.

This clonotype was seen a few times. The chain employs TRBV7-8 and TRBJ1-1, with a possible D match to TRBD1 (6 bases). The CDR3 runs 15 residues. Germline V gene lookup returns CDR1 SGHVS and CDR2 FQNEAQ. Deletions cut 8 bases from V and 3 bases from J, with 19 bases between. This CDR3 is CASQRDGGPDTEAFF. CDR3 nucleotides: TGTGCCAGCCAAAGGGACGGGGGGCCAGACACTGAAGCTTTCTTT.

This clonotype has just a few counts. Since a much larger clone is just one base distant, this may be a read error. This chain links TRBV29-1 with TRBJ1-1, with D possibly matching TRBD1 (5 bases). This CDR3 is built from 13 residues. Trimming left V 6 bases short and J 3 bases short, with 14 bases between. Germline-derived CDR1 and CDR2 are SQVTM and ANQGSEA. The CDR3 DNA follows: TGCAGCGTAAGAGTACAGGAGGACACTGAAGCTTTCTTT. This encodes CSVRVQEDTEAFF.

This clonotype was seen only a few times. The V call is TRBV6-1, the J call TRBJ2-3; perhaps D is TRBD1 or TRBD2 (5 bases each). The CDR3 contains 14 residues. Germline CDR1 and CDR2: MNHNS and SASEGT. V lost 0 bases and J lost 14, with 18 bases in between. The CDR3 is CASSEATGGDEPYF. The DNA of the CDR3 is TGTGCCAGCAGTGAAGCTACAGGTGGGGACGAACCGTATTTT.